These 5 T cell receptor beta chains came from one sample sequenced in a study of blood T cell repertoires in COVID-19. The protocol was immunoSEQ multiplex PCR, while the TCRdb copy is restricted to in-frame clones and leaves out a portion. The sample records about 250,000 clones, roughly 83% being singletons. Input material: peripheral blood. The origin of the receptors is an elderly woman with COVID-19, enrolled during active disease.

This clone was seen only a few times. The rearrangement links TRBV6-2 or TRBV6-3 to TRBJ1-4; 7 nucleotides align to TRBD1. The CDR3 contains 15 residues. CDR1 MNHEY and CDR2 SVGEGT come from the germline V gene. V shed 5 bases and J 4 bases; nucleotides not matched to a gene: 7. The CDR3 nucleotides read TGTGCCAGCAGTACGGGACAGTCAAATAATGAAAAACTGTTTTTT. Residues: CASSTGQSNNEKLFF.

V usage is TRBV5-4 and J usage is TRBJ2-2; 8 bases fit TRBD1. V shed 4 bases and J 2 bases; nucleotides not matched to a gene: 13. The germline gives CDR1 SGHNT, CDR2 YYREEE (reference sequence). This CDR3 has 18 amino acids. CDR3 region: CASSGPGQEIKNTGELFF. Here the CDR3 DNA reads TGTGCCAGCAGCGGTCCGGGACAGGAGATAAAAAACACCGGGGAGCTGTTTTTT. Combining the CDR3 with reference TRBV5-4 and TRBJ2-2 gives the whole variable domain ETGVTQSPTHLIKTRGQQVTLRCSSQSGHNTVSWYQQALGQGPQFIFQYYREEENGRGNFPPRFSGLQFPNYSSELNVNALELDDSALYLCASSGPGQEIKNTGELFFGEGSRLTVL.

The chain joins TRBV19 to TRBJ1-2; D is possibly TRBD1 (6 bases). This CDR3 comprises 14 residues. Between the trimmed V and J ends, which lost 3 bases and 7 bases, there was a span of 15 bases. CDR1 is LNHDA, CDR2 SQIVND, per germline (reference sequence). For the CDR3, the DNA is TGTGCCAGTAGTATGGGCGGGGGGCGCGGTGGCTACACCTTC. Encoded protein: CASSMGGGRGGYTF.

This clone has a single count. This chain joins TRBV6-2 or TRBV6-3 and TRBJ1-5, with TRBD1 identical over 8 bases. CDR1 is MNHEY and CDR2 is SVGEGT in the germline V gene. This CDR3 contains 15 residues. J lost 5 bases, V lost 6 bases, and 9 bases had no gene match. The CDR3 DNA sequence: TGTGCCAGCAGCCTCCGGACAGGGCCCCATCAGCCCCAGCATTTT. Translated: CASSLRTGPHQPQHF.

The gene calls are TRBV5-1 and TRBJ1-1; D is perhaps TRBD1 (5 bases). CDR1 is SGHRS and CDR2 is YFSETQ in the germline V gene. V was clipped by 5 bases and J by 0 bases, with 11 bases between them. The CDR3 spans 14 residues. The chain's CDR3 is CASSPGSLNTEAFF. The CDR3 region has the DNA TGCGCCAGCAGTCCAGGGTCGCTGAACACTGAAGCTTTCTTT.